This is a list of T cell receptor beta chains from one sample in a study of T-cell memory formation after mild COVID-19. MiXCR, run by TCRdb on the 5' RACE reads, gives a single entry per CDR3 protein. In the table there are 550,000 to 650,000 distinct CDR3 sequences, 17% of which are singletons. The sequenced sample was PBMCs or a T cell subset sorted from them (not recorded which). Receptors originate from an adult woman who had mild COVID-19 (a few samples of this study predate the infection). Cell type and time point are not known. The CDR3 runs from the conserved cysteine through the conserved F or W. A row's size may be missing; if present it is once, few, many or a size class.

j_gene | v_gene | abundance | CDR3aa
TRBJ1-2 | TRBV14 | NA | CASSQDGNYGYTF
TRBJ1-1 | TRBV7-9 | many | CASSLQGGLEAFF
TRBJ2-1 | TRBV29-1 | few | CSVRLAAYNEQFF
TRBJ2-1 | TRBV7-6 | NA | CASSHSTGPGEQFF
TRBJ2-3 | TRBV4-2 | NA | CASSQAWRLTDTQYF
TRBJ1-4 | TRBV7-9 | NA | CASSLVIRDRATNEKLFF
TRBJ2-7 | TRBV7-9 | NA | CASSPQWGSQGDHEQYF
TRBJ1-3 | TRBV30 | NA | CAWTSDGPSLFSGNTIYF
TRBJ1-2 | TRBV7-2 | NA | CASSPLQVGGYTF
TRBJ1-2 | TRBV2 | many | CASSEAPGQTGYNYGYTF
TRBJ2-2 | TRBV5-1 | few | CASSPRQATNTGELFF
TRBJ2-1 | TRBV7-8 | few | CASTTSGYNEQFF
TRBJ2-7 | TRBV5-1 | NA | CASSLAEQSYEQYF
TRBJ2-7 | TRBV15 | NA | CATSPTRGTYEQYF
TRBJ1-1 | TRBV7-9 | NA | CASSVPGRDNTEAFF
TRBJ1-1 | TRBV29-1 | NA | CSVGEGYTEAFF
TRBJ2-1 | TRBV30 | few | CAWSVSGDSYNEQFF
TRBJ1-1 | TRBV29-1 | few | CSVVGNTEAFF
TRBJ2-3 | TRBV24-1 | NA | CATSEKYREDSDTQYF
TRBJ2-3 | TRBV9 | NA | CASSAASGSTDTQYF
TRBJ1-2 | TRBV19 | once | CASYRTGETSYGYTF
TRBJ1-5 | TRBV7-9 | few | CASSLGRGPYQPQHF